This TCR beta chain was found in a study of technical replicates of blood from several donors (TCRdb year 2017). The CDR3 goes from the cysteine to the phenylalanine over 15 residues. Only the CDR3 DNA stays, 45 bases, in frame from base 1. According to the germline V gene (reference sequence), CDR1 reads LNHDA and CDR2 reads SQIVND. Trimmed from V: 7 bases; trimmed from J: 1 base; junction bases lacking a gene match: 8. The library was built by means of the immunoSEQ multiplex PCR assay. TCRdb provides this immuneACCESS table in a form limited to in-frame rearrangements. Some clones are lacking; in checked studies, under half of them reflect an unresolved V gene, and why the rest are absent is not known. The sample table shows more than 65,000 clones, and about 94% are seen once. The ten largest clones capture 0.2% to 0.3% of the sample. With respect to this clone: The antigen it recognizes is unknown. Base qualities are not at hand, and no much larger clone is one base apart.

The sequence is built from TRBV19 and TRBJ2-7; 9 central nucleotides agree with TRBD1. The sequence came from a human donor in good health. The sample comprised T cells isolated from PBMCs. The DNA sequence is given as TGTGCCAGTAAAAGACAGGGGGGACTATCCTACGAGCAGTACTTC. Its protein reads: CASKRQGGLSYEQYF. Supplemented by the reference TRBV19 and TRBJ2-7 proteins around the CDR3, the complete variable domain is DGGITQSPKYLFRKEGQNVTLSCEQNLNHDAMYWYRQDPGQGLRLIYYSQIVNDFQKGDIAEGYSVSREKKESFPLTVTSAQKNPTAFYLCASKRQGGLSYEQYFGPGTRLTVT.